This T cell receptor (beta chain) stems from a study of PD-1 blockade in mismatch repair-deficient tumors. Study summary: Patients had approximately 13 mismatch repair-deficient cancer types, all previously treated and progressing.

TCRdb's copy holds only in-frame clones and misses some; the assay was immunoSEQ multiplex PCR. The table records about 40,000 clones, around 84% of them present only once. Points on this clone: Its antigen is not identified.

Points from the study as a whole: Rapid post-treatment expansion, then contraction, generally preceding radiologic response, marked tumor-resident clones.

PCR or immunohistochemistry showed mismatch repair deficiency in every enrolled patient. TCRs were sequenced from a few patients responding to pembrolizumab. This sample comprised peripheral blood, obtained 75 to 85 weeks after starting pembrolizumab. The receptor's source is an adult with mismatch repair-deficient cancer.

The DNA for the CDR3 is TGTGCCAGCAGCAAACGCGGGACTAGCGGGTACGAGCAGTACTTC. Amino acid sequence: CASSKRGTSGYEQYF. The genes are TRBV21-1 and TRBJ2-7; the D segment call TRBD2 is taken from the table without a DNA check. TRBV21-1 is described as a pseudogene. The CDR3 has 15 amino acids.